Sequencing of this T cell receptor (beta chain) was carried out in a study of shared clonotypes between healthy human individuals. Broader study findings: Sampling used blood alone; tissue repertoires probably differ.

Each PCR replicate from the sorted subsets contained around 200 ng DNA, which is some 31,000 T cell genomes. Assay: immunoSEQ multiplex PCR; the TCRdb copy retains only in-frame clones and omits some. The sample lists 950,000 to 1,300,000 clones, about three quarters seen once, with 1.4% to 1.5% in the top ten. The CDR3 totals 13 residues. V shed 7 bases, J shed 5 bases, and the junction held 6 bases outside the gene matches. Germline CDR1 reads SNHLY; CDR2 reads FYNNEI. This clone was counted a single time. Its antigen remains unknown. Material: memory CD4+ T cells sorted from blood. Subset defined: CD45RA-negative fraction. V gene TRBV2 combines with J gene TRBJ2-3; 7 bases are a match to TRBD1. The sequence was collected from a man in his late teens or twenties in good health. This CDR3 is CASTGQVGDTQYF. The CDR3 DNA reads TGTGCCAGCACTGGACAGGTAGGAGATACGCAGTATTTT.